These 10 T cell receptor beta chains were all obtained from the same sample, sequenced in a study of read filtering for tumor transcriptome and immune sequencing. Molecular barcoded adaptors covering alpha/delta and beta/gamma chains were used on roughly 400 ng RNA. Using its own MiXCR run on the reads, TCRdb lists one record per CDR3 protein. The data contain approximately 50,000 distinct CDR3 sequences, 20% to 25% of them singletons. The sequenced sample consisted of a population of CD138-negative cells sorted from bone marrow. The receptors stem from a donor at least 40 years old with multiple myeloma.

The sample holds many counts of this clonotype. The chain carries TRBV2 and TRBJ2-4, with 7 bases aligning to TRBD2. CDR1 and CDR2 from the germline V gene are SNHLY and FYNNEI. V shed 7 bases and J 0 bases; nucleotides not matched to a gene: 9. The CDR3 consists of 16 residues. The CDR3 DNA sequence: TGTGCCAGCACCGAGGGAGGGGTAGTAGCCAAAAACATTCAGTACTTC. This codes for CASTEGGVVAKNIQYF.

This clonotype was seen at least ten times. The chain carries TRBV18 and TRBJ2-7, with TRBD1 identical over 11 bases. Germline V CDR1 and CDR2: KGHSH, LQKENI. After removal of 6 bases from V and 6 bases from J, the junction contained 7 bases not matched to a gene. The CDR3 has 14 amino acids. This CDR3 is CASSVSGTGGEQYF. The CDR3 DNA reads as TGTGCCAGCTCCGTCTCCGGGACAGGGGGCGAGCAGTACTTC.

This clonotype was counted a few times. This rearrangement joins TRBV11-3 to TRBJ2-5; TRBD2 agrees at 12 bases. V trimming: 5 bases; J trimming: 3 bases; junction bases outside the gene matches: 7. CDR1 and CDR2 from the germline V gene are SGHNT and YENEEA. The CDR3 covers 16 residues. The CDR3 loop reads CASSPRLAGAEETQYF. In nucleotides, the CDR3 is TGTGCCAGCAGCCCGCGACTAGCGGGGGCGGAAGAGACCCAGTACTTC.

In regard to this clonotype: This clone may be a read error of a much larger clone one base away. Lacking the conserved final phenylalanine or tryptophan, this CDR3 likely reflects a read error. The chain uses TRBV3-1 and TRBJ1-1, with TRBD1 matching over 7 bases. Germline CDR1 is LGHDT and CDR2 is YNNKEL (reference sequence). V lost 1 base, J lost 7 bases, and 9 bases stayed unmatched. This CDR3 spans 15 amino acids. CDR3 amino acids: CASSQGPGQTDEAFI. For the CDR3, the DNA is TGTGCCAGCAGCCAAGGTCCGGGACAGACCGATGAAGCTTTCATT.

Concerning this clonotype itself: The junction shows a germline mismatch at one end, possibly a read error. The J gene is TRBJ1-2, the V gene TRBV7-9; D not certain. The CDR3 runs to 16 residues. Germline CDR1 and CDR2: SEHNR and FQNEAQ (reference sequence). CDR3 bases: TGTGCCATCAGCTTAGTTGGTGAATCCCGGGGCTATGGCTACACCTTC. Protein sequence: CAISLVGESRGYGYTF.

There are many counts of this clonotype. This chain uses TRBV5-1 with TRBJ1-1; D perhaps matches TRBD1 (5 bases). V lost 3 bases, J lost 5 bases, and 17 bases lay in between. Germline V gene data show CDR1 as SGHRS and CDR2 as YFSETQ. The CDR3 contains 15 residues. The CDR3 here is CASSYPGTHGTEAFF. The CDR3, as DNA: TGCGCCAGCAGCTACCCGGGGACTCACGGTACTGAAGCTTTCTTT.

This clonotype was counted only a few times. The rearrangement uses TRBV2 and TRBJ2-1; D unclear. The CDR3 spans 14 residues. V was clipped by 6 bases and J by 11 bases, with 20 bases between them. Germline V gene lookup returns CDR1 SNHLY and CDR2 FYNNEI. CDR3 DNA: TGTGCCAGCAGCACGGTTGAAGGTGCCGCCAAGCAGTTCTTC. Its translation is CASSTVEGAAKQFF.

The sample holds a few counts of this clonotype. A single base separates this from a much larger clone, so it may be a read error. The chain joins TRBV7-8 to TRBJ1-1; a weak D match, TRBD1 (5 bases). The CDR3 runs to 13 residues. Trimming removed 5 bases from V and 3 bases from J, with 10 bases in between. Germline loops: CDR1 SGHVS, CDR2 FQNEAQ. The CDR3 DNA follows: TGTGCCAGCAGCCACCAGACAGACACTGAAGCTTTCTTT. Protein: CASSHQTDTEAFF.

As for this clonotype: A much larger clonotype is one base distant, so this may be a read error. The J gene is TRBJ1-1, the V gene TRBV30; 9 bases line up with TRBD1. The CDR3 sequence is 15 residues long. Per the germline V gene, CDR1 is GTSNPN and CDR2 is SVGIG (reference sequence). V shed 0 bases, J shed 3 bases, and the junction held 5 bases outside the gene matches. The CDR3 region is CAWSVGTGLDTEAFF. For the CDR3, the DNA is TGTGCCTGGAGTGTCGGGACAGGGCTGGACACTGAAGCTTTCTTT.

This clonotype occurred many times. V gene TRBV28 combines with J gene TRBJ2-7; 7 nucleotides line up with TRBD1. V lost 6 bases to trimming and J lost 1 base; unmatched junction nucleotides: 12. This CDR3 is 16 amino acids long. Germline V lookup: CDR1 MDHEN, CDR2 SYDVKM. CDR3 DNA: TGTGCCAGCAGATATAGACAGGGTGGGGTTTCCTACGAGCAGTACTTC. Translation gives CASRYRQGGVSYEQYF.